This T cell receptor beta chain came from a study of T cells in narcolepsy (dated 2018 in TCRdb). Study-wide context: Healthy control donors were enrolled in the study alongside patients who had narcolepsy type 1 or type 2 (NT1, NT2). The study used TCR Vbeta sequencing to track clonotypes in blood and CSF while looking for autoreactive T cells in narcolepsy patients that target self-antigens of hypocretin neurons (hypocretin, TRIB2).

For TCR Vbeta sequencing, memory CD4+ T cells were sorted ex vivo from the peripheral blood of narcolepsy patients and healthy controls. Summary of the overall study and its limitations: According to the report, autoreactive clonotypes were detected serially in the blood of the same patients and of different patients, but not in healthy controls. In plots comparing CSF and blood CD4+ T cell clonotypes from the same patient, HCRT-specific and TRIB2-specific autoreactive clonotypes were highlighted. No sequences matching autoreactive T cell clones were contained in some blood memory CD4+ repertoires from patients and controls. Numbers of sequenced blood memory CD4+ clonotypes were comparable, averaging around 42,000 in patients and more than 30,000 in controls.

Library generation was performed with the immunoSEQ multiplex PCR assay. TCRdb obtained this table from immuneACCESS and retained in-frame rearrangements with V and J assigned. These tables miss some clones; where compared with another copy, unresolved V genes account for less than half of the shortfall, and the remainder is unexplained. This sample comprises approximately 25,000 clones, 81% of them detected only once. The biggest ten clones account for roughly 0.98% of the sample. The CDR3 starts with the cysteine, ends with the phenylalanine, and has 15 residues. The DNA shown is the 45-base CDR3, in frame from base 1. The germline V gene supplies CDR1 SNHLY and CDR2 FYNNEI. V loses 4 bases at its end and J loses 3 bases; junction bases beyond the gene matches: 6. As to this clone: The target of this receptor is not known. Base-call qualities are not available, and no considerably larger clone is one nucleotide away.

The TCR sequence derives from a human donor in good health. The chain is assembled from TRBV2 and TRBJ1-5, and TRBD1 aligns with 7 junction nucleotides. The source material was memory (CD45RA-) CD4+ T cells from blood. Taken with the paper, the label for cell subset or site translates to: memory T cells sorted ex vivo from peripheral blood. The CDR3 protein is CASSVQGMNNQPQHF. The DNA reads TGTGCCAGCAGTGTACAGGGGATGAACAATCAGCCCCAGCATTTT.